This T cell receptor (beta chain) was sequenced for a study of graft-versus-host responses after intestinal transplantation. Germline V lookup: CDR1 MNHEY, CDR2 SVGAGI. Trimming shortened V by 8 bases and J by 6 bases, and 8 bases separated the two germline ends. The CDR3 extends over 10 amino acids. This clone was observed a handful of times. Produced via immunoSEQ multiplex PCR; TCRdb's table is partial and in-frame only. This table has 43,000 or so clones, about 95% appearing once. This receptor was taken from a human patient who received an intestinal transplant, so some T cells may come from the graft donor. This chain joins TRBV6-5 and TRBJ2-7, with D perhaps matching TRBD1 or TRBD2 (5 bases each). The sample in question was PBMCs, obtained more than 310 days after intestinal transplant. In DNA form, the CDR3 reads TGTGCCAGCGGGGCGGGCGAGCAGTACTTC. Encoded protein: CASGAGEQYF.